This T cell receptor beta chain was documented in a study of blood T cell repertoires in COVID-19. Study in general: Acute and convalescent COVID-19 specimens originated in the United States, Italy and Spain. PBMCs, B-cell-depleted T cells, or T cells were the source of the cDNA or gDNA that made up the material.

From germline, CDR1 is SGHTS and CDR2 YDEGEE. V dropped 2 bases and J dropped 8 bases, with 19 bases sitting between them. The CDR3 is made up of 16 amino acids. The method was immunoSEQ multiplex PCR; TCRdb's version includes in-frame clones alone and lacks a portion of them. The sample lists roughly 200,000 clones, approximately 79% occurring once. This chain uses TRBV5-8 with TRBJ1-4; D is possibly TRBD1 (5 bases). Material for sequencing was peripheral blood. The clonotype originates from a man aged 50-59 years who had recovered from COVID-19. The CDR3 DNA reads as TGTGCCAGCAGCTTCGAGAAGGGAGGAGGGACCGAAAAACTGTTTTTT. It translates to CASSFEKGGGTEKLFF.